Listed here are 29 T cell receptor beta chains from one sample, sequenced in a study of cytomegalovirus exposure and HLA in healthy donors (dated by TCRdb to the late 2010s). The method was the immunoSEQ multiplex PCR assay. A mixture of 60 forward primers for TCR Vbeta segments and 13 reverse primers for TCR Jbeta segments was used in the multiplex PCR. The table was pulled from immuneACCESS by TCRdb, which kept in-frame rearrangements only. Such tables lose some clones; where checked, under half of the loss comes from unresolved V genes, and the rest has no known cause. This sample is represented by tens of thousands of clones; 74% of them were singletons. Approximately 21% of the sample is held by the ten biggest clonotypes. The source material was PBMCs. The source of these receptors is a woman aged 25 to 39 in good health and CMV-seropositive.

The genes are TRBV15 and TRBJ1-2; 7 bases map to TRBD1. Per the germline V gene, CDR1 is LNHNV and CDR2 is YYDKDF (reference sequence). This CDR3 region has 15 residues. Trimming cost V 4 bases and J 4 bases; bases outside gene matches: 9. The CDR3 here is CATSKGSGTAYGYTF. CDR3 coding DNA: TGTGCCACCAGCAAAGGCTCCGGGACAGCCTATGGCTACACCTTC.

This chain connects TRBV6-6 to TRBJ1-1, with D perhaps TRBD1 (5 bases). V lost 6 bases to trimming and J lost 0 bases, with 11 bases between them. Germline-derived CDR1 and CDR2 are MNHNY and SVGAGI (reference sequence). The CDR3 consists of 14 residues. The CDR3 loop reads CASRLQAMNTEAFF. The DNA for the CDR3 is TGTGCCAGCAGACTACAGGCCATGAACACTGAAGCTTTCTTT.

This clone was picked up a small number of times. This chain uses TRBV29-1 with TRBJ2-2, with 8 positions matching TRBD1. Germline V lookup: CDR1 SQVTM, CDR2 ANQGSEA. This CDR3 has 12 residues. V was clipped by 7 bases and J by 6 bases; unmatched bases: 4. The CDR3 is CSARTGPGELFF. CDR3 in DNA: TGCAGCGCTAGGACAGGGCCCGGGGAGCTGTTTTTT.

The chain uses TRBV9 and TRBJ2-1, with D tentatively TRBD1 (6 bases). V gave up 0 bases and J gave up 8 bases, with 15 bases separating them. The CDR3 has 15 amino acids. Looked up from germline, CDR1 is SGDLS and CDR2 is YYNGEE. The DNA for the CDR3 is TGTGCCAGCAGCGTAGCTCCTAAAGGGGGTCATGAGCAGTTCTTC. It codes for CASSVAPKGGHEQFF.

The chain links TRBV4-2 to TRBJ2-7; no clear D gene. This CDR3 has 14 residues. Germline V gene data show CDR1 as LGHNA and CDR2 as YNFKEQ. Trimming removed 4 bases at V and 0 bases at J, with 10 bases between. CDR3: CASSPGGNSYEQYF. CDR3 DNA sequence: TGTGCCAGCAGCCCGGGTGGAAACTCCTACGAGCAGTACTTC.

The CDR3 DNA is TGCGCCAGCAGGCCTAGCGGGAGTTACGAGCAGTACTTC. This codes for CASRPSGSYEQYF. The chain is built from TRBV10-2 and TRBJ2-7; the match to TRBD2 covers 10 bases. Germline V gene data show CDR1 as WSHSY and CDR2 as SAAADI. CDR3 length: 13 residues. Trimming cost V 6 bases and J 4 bases; bases outside gene matches: 3.

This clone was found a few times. For the CDR3, the DNA is TGTGCCAGCAGTGCCGTAGCGGGACCCCAAGAGACCCAGTACTTC. It codes for CASSAVAGPQETQYF. The chain joins TRBV28 to TRBJ2-5, with 8 bases matching TRBD2. The CDR3 is 15 amino acids. Germline assignment: CDR1 MDHEN and CDR2 SYDVKM. The V gene end was trimmed by 5 bases and the J gene end by 1 base; junction bases not matched to a gene: 6.

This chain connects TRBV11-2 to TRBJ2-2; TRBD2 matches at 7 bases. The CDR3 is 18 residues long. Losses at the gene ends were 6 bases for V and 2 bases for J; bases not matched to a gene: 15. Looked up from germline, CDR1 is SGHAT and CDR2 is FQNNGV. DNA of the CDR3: TGTGCCAGCAGTCGTTTAGCGGCCGGGAGGATTAACACCGGGGAGCTGTTTTTT. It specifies CASSRLAAGRINTGELFF.

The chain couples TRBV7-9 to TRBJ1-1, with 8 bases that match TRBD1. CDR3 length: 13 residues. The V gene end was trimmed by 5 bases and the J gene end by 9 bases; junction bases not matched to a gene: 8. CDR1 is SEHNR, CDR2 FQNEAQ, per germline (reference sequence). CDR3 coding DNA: TGTGCCAGCAGCCGAATGGGACAGGTCAAAGCTTTCTTT. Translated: CASSRMGQVKAFF.

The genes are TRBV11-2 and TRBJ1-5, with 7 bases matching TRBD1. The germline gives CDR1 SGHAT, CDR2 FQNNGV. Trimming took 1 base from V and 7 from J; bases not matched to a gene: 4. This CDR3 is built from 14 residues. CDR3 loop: CASSLVPGGQPQHF. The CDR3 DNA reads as TGTGCCAGCAGCTTAGTCCCAGGGGGACAGCCCCAGCATTTT. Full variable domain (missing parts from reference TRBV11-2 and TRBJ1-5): EAGVAQSPRYKIIEKRQSVAFWCNPISGHATLYWYQQILGQGPKLLIQFQNNGVVDDSQLPKDRFSAERLKGVDSTLKIQPAKLEDSAVYLCASSLVPGGQPQHFGDGTRLSIL.

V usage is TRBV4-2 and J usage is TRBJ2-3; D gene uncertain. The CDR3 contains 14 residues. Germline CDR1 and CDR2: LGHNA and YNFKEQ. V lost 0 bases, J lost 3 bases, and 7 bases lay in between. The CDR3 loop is CASSQDLTTDTQYF. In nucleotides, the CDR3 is TGTGCCAGCAGCCAAGATTTGACAACAGATACGCAGTATTTT.

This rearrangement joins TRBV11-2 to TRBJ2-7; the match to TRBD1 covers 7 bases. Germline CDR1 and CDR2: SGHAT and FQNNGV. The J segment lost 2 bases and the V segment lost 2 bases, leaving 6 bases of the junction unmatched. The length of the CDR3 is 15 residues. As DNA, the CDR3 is TGTGCCAGCAGCTTACGGAGACAGGGTCCCTACGAGCAGTACTTC. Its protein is CASSLRRQGPYEQYF.

CDR3: CSVYDSMEYF. The DNA for the CDR3 is TGCAGCGTTTACGACTCAATGGAGTACTTC. The V gene is TRBV29-1, the J gene TRBJ2-7; D gene uncertain. Germline assignment: CDR1 SQVTM and CDR2 ANQGSEA. This CDR3 spans 10 amino acids. The germline V and J ends were trimmed by 5 bases and 11 bases, with 13 bases remaining between them.

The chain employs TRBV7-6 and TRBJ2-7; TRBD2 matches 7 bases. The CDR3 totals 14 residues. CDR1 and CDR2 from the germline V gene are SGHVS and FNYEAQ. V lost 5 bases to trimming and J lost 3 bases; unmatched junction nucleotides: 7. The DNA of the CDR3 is TGTGCCAGCAGCCCGGCTAGCGGAGACTACGAGCAGTACTTC. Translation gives CASSPASGDYEQYF.

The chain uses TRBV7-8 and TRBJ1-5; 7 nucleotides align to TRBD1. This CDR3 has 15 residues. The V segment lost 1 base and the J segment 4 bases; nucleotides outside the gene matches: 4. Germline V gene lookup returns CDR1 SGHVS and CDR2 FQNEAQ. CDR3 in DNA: TGTGCCAGCAGCTTAGAGGGACAGTTGAATCAGCCCCAGCATTTT. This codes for CASSLEGQLNQPQHF. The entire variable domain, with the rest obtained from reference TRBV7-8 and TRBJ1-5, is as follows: GAGVSQSPRYKVAKRGQDVALRCDPISGHVSLFWYQQALGQGPEFLTYFQNEAQLDKSGLPSDRFFAERPEGSVSTLKIQRTQQEDSAVYLCASSLEGQLNQPQHFGDGTRLSIL.

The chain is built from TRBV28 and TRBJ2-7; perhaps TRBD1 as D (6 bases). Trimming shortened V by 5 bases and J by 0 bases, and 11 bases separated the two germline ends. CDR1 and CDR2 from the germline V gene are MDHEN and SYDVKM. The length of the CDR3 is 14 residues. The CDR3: CASSVQGFSYEQYF. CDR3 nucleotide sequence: TGTGCCAGCAGTGTACAGGGATTCTCCTACGAGCAGTACTTC. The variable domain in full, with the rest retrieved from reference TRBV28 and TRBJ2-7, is DVKVTQSSRYLVKRTGEKVFLECVQDMDHENMFWYRQDPGLGLRLIYFSYDVKMKEKGDIPEGYSVSREKKERFSLILESASTNQTSMYLCASSVQGFSYEQYFGPGTRLTVT.

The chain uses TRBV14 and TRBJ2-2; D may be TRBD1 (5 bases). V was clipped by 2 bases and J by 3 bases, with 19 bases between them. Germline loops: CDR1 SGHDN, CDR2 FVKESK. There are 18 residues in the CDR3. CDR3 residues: CASSQPGALSSYTGELFF. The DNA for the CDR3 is TGTGCCAGCAGCCAACCTGGGGCACTTTCCTCTTACACCGGGGAGCTGTTTTTT.

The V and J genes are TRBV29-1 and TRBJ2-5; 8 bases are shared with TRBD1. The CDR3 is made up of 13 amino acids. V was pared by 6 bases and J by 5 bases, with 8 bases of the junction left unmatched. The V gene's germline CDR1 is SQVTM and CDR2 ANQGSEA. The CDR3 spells CSVGQGSWETQYF. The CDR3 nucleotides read TGCAGCGTCGGACAGGGCAGTTGGGAGACCCAGTACTTC.

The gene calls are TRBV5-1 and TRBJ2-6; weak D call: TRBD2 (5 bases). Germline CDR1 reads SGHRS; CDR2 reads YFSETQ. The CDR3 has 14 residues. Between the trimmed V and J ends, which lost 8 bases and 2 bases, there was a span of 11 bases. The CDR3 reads CASISGTGANVLTF. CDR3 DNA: TGCGCCAGTATTTCGGGGACTGGGGCCAACGTCCTGACTTTC. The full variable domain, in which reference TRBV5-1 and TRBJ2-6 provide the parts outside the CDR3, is KAGVTQTPRYLIKTRGQQVTLSCSPISGHRSVSWYQQTPGQGLQFLFEYFSETQRNKGNFPGRFSGRQFSNSRSEMNVSTLELGDSALYLCASISGTGANVLTFGAGSRLTVL.

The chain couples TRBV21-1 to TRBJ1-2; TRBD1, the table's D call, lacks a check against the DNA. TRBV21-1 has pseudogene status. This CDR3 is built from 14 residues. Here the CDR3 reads CATLITGTGCGYTF. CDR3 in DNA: TGTGCCACCCTCATAACCGGGACAGGGTGCGGCTACACCTTC.

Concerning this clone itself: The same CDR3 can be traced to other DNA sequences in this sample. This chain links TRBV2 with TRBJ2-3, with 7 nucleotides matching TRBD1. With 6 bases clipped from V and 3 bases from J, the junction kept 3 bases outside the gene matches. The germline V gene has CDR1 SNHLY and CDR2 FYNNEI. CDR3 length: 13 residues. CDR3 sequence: CASRTRGTDTQYF. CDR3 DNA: TGTGCCAGCAGGACCAGGGGGACAGATACGCAGTATTTT. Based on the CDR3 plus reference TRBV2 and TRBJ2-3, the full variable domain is EPEVTQTPSHQVTQMGQEVILRCVPISNHLYFYWYRQILGQKVEFLVSFYNNEISEKSEIFDDQFSVERPDGSNFTLKIRSTKLEDSAMYFCASRTRGTDTQYFGPGTRLTVL.

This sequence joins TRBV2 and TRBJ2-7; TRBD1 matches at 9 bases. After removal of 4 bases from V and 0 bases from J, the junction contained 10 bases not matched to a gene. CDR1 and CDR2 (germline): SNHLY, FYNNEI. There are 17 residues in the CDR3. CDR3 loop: CASSVPGQGSISYEQYF. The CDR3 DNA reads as TGTGCCAGCAGTGTACCGGGACAGGGCTCTATCTCCTACGAGCAGTACTTC.

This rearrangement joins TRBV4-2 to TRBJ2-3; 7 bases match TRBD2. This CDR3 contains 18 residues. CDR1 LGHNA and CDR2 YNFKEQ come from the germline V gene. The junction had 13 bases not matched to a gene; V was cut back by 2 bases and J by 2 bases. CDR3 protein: CASSQTVPATSTTDTQYF. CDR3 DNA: TGTGCCAGCAGCCAAACGGTGCCGGCGACTAGCACCACAGATACGCAGTATTTT.

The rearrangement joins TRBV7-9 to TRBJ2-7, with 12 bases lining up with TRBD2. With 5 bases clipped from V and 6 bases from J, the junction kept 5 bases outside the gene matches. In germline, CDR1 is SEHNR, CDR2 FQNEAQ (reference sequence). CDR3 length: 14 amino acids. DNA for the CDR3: TGTGCCAGCAGCCCGCGACTAGCGGGAGCCGAGCAGTACTTC. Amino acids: CASSPRLAGAEQYF.

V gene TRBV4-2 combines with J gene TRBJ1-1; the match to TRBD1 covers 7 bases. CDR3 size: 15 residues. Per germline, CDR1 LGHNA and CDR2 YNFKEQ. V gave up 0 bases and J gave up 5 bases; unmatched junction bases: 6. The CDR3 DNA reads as TGTGCCAGCAGCCAAGAAGTAGGGGGCGGGACTGAAGCTTTCTTT. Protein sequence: CASSQEVGGGTEAFF.

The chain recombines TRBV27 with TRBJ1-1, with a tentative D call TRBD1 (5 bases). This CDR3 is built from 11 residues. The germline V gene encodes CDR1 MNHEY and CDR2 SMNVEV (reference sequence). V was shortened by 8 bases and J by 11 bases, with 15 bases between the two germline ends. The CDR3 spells CASRSTAGAFF. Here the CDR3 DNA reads TGTGCCAGCCGGTCGACAGCGGGTGCTTTCTTT.

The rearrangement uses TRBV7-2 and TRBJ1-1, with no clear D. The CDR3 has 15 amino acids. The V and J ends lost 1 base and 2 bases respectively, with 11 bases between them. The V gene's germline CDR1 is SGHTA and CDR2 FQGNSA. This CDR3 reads CASSLGGSFNTEAFF. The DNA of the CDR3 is TGTGCCAGCAGCTTAGGAGGCAGTTTCAACACTGAAGCTTTCTTT.

As DNA, the CDR3 is TGTGCCTGGAGTACCGGACAGGGGAATCACTATGGCTACACCTTC. Amino acid sequence: CAWSTGQGNHYGYTF. V and J are TRBV30 and TRBJ1-2, with 9 bases that match TRBD1. V lost 2 bases to trimming and J lost 3 bases; unmatched junction nucleotides: 7. The germline V gene encodes CDR1 GTSNPN and CDR2 SVGIG (reference sequence). The CDR3 sequence is 15 residues long.

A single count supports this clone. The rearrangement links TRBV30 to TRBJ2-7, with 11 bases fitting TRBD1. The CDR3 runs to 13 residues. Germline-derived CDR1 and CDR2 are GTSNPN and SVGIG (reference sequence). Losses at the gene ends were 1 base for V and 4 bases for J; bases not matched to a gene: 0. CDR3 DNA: TGTGCCTGGAGTGGGGACAGGGGGTACGAGCAGTACTTC. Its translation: CAWSGDRGYEQYF.